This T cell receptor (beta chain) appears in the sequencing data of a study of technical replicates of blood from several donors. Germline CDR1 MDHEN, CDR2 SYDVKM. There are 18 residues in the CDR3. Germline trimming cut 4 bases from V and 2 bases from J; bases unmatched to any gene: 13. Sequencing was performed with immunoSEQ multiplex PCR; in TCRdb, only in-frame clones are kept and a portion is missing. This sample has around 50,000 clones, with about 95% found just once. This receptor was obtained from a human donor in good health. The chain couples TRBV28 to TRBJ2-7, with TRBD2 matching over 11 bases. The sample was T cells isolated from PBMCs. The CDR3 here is CASSSGVRLAGGTYEQYF. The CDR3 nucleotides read TGTGCCAGCAGTTCGGGGGTGAGGTTAGCGGGAGGGACCTACGAGCAGTACTTC. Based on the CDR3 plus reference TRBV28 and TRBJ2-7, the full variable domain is DVKVTQSSRYLVKRTGEKVFLECVQDMDHENMFWYRQDPGLGLRLIYFSYDVKMKEKGDIPEGYSVSREKKERFSLILESASTNQTSMYLCASSSGVRLAGGTYEQYFGPGTRLTVT.